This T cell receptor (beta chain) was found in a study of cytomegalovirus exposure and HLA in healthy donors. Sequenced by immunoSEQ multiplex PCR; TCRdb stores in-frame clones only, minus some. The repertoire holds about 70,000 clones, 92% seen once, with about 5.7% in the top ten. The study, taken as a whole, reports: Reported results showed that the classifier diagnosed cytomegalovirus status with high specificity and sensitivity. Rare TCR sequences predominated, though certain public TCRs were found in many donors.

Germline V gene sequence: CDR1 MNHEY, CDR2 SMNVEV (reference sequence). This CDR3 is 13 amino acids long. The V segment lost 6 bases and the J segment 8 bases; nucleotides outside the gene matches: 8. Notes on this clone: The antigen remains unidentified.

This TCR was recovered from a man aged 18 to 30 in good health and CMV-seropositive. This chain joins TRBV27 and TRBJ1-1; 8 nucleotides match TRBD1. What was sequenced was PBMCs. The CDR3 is CASSRTGRAEAFF. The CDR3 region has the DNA TGTGCCAGCAGCAGGACAGGGAGAGCAGAAGCTTTCTTT.